A selection of T cell receptor beta chains follows, all from one sample in a study of blood T cell repertoires in COVID-19. Only in-frame clones appear in the TCRdb table, and some are missing; sequencing was by immunoSEQ multiplex PCR. The sample includes 45,000 or so clones, about 82% seen only once; the top ten take over 2%. The specimen sequenced was peripheral blood. The source of these receptors is a woman aged 55-75 years with acute or convalescent COVID-19. Both conserved end residues are part of each CDR3. The D gene is left open where the match is weak. Only part of the rows carry a size: once, few, many, or a class if the clone is expanded.

V gene: TRBV5-1; clone size: NA; J gene: TRBJ1-4; D gene: TRBD1; CDR3 DNA: TGCGCCAGCAGCCGGGGACAGGGTAATGAAAAACTGTTTTTT; CDR3 protein: CASSRGQGNEKLFF
V gene: TRBV7-9; clone size: NA; J gene: TRBJ1-4; D gene: TRBD1; CDR3 DNA: TGTGCCAGCAGCGCACGGGACAGGGAGATGAGAAAACTGTTTTTT; CDR3 protein: CASSARDREMRKLFF
V gene: TRBV7-3; clone size: NA; J gene: TRBJ2-1; D gene: NA; CDR3 DNA: TGTGCCAGCAGTCCATCTCGCGGAGAGCCCCCCAATGAGCAGTTCTTC; CDR3 protein: CASSPSRGEPPNEQFF
V gene: TRBV19; clone size: NA; J gene: TRBJ1-2; D gene: TRBD1; CDR3 DNA: TGTGCCAGTACTAGGTTGACAGGGTCTAACTATGGCTACACCTTC; CDR3 protein: CASTRLTGSNYGYTF
V gene: TRBV28; clone size: NA; J gene: TRBJ2-4; D gene: NA; CDR3 DNA: TGTGCCAGCAGTTTATCGACTAGCATTCAGTACTTC; CDR3 protein: CASSLSTSIQYF
V gene: TRBV3-1/TRBV3-2; clone size: NA; J gene: TRBJ1-2; D gene: TRBD1; CDR3 DNA: TGTGCCAGCAGCCAAAATAACAGGGGCCTCTATGGCTACACCTTC; CDR3 protein: CASSQNNRGLYGYTF
V gene: TRBV27; clone size: NA; J gene: TRBJ2-5; D gene: NA; CDR3 DNA: TGTGCCAGCAGTTCAAACCGACAGGTACAAGAGACCCAGTACTTC; CDR3 protein: CASSSNRQVQETQYF
V gene: TRBV28; clone size: medium-sized; J gene: TRBJ2-1; D gene: NA; CDR3 DNA: TGTGCCAGCCTGCGCGGGGAGAACTACAATGAGCAGTTCTTC; CDR3 protein: CASLRGENYNEQFF
V gene: TRBV27; clone size: NA; J gene: TRBJ2-1; D gene: TRBD1; CDR3 DNA: TGTGCCAGCAGTCCCTCCCTACCGGGACAGGGAGTCGATGAGCAGTTCTTC; CDR3 protein: CASSPSLPGQGVDEQFF
V gene: TRBV3-1/TRBV3-2; clone size: NA; J gene: TRBJ2-6; D gene: TRBD1; CDR3 DNA: TGTGCCAGCAGCAACCGGGACAGGGGACCTGGGGCCAACGTCCTGACTTTC; CDR3 protein: CASSNRDRGPGANVLTF
V gene: TRBV2; clone size: NA; J gene: TRBJ1-6; D gene: NA; CDR3 DNA: TGTGCCAGCAGTGGACAGCTCTCTAATTCACCCCTCCACTTT; CDR3 protein: CASSGQLSNSPLHF
V gene: TRBV5-1; clone size: NA; J gene: TRBJ1-5; D gene: NA; CDR3 DNA: TGCGCCAGCAGTCCTGGCTCGAGCAATCAGCCCCAGCATTTT; CDR3 protein: CASSPGSSNQPQHF
V gene: TRBV28; clone size: NA; J gene: TRBJ1-2; D gene: NA; CDR3 DNA: TGTGCCAGCAGTTTATTAGGGGTAAACTATGGCTACACCTTC; CDR3 protein: CASSLLGVNYGYTF
V gene: TRBV5-4; clone size: NA; J gene: TRBJ1-6; D gene: NA; CDR3 DNA: TGTGCCAGCAGCTTGGAACGCGGGAGTAATTCACCCCTCCACTTT; CDR3 protein: CASSLERGSNSPLHF
V gene: TRBV7-2; clone size: NA; J gene: TRBJ1-5; D gene: NA; CDR3 DNA: TGTGCCAGCAGCTTAGGGCAGGGTATGGGGCAGCCCCAGCATTTT; CDR3 protein: CASSLGQGMGQPQHF
V gene: TRBV2; clone size: NA; J gene: TRBJ1-2; D gene: NA; CDR3 DNA: TGTGCCAGCAGTGTTGCGGGTCTGAGTGGCTACACCTTC; CDR3 protein: CASSVAGLSGYTF
V gene: TRBV27; clone size: once; J gene: TRBJ2-5; D gene: NA; CDR3 DNA: TGTGCCAGCAGTCCCCGTGAGGGAGAGACCCAGTACTTC; CDR3 protein: CASSPREGETQYF
V gene: TRBV12-5; clone size: NA; J gene: TRBJ1-4; D gene: TRBD1; CDR3 DNA: TGTGCTAGTGGTCGGGGGACAGCCGCTAATGAAAAACTGTTTTTT; CDR3 protein: CASGRGTAANEKLFF
V gene: TRBV7-3; clone size: NA; J gene: TRBJ2-3; D gene: TRBD1; CDR3 DNA: TGTGCCAGCAGCTTGACAGGGAGCATGTCAGATACGCAGTATTTT; CDR3 protein: CASSLTGSMSDTQYF
V gene: TRBV19; clone size: NA; J gene: TRBJ2-3; D gene: TRBD2; CDR3 DNA: TGTGCCAGTAGTCCATTAGCGGGGGGGACAGATACGCAGTATTTT; CDR3 protein: CASSPLAGGTDTQYF
V gene: TRBV3-1/TRBV3-2; clone size: NA; J gene: TRBJ2-5; D gene: TRBD2; CDR3 DNA: TGTGCCAGCAGTCGTTTAGCGGGAGAAGAGACCCAGTACTTC; CDR3 protein: CASSRLAGEETQYF
V gene: TRBV5-4; clone size: NA; J gene: TRBJ1-1; D gene: TRBD1; CDR3 DNA: TGTGCCAGCAGCCCGCCGGGACAGGGGGCGAGGGGGGGCACTGAAGCTTTCTTT; CDR3 protein: CASSPPGQGARGGTEAFF
V gene: TRBV30; clone size: NA; J gene: TRBJ2-1; D gene: NA; CDR3 DNA: TGTGCCTGGAGAAATAGACAGGTCAATGAGCAGTTCTTC; CDR3 protein: CAWRNRQVNEQFF
V gene: TRBV10-3; clone size: NA; J gene: TRBJ1-1; D gene: TRBD1; CDR3 DNA: TGTGCCATCAGTGAGCCAGGGGGCGGTTTGTCTGAAGCTTTCTTT; CDR3 protein: CAISEPGGGLSEAFF
V gene: TRBV5-1; clone size: once; J gene: TRBJ2-7; D gene: TRBD1; CDR3 DNA: TGCGCCAGCAGCGGGACAGGCGCCTACGAGCAGTACTTC; CDR3 protein: CASSGTGAYEQYF
V gene: TRBV4-1; clone size: once; J gene: TRBJ1-1; D gene: TRBD1; CDR3 DNA: TGCGCCAGCAGCCAAGAATTGCCTCGAGACCGGGACAGGGGGCGACTCGTGGAAGCTTTCTTT; CDR3 protein: CASSQELPRDRDRGRLVEAFF
V gene: TRBV2; clone size: NA; J gene: TRBJ1-5; D gene: TRBD1; CDR3 DNA: TGTGCCAGCAGGGGACAGGGAAGGGGTCAGCCCCAGCATTTT; CDR3 protein: CASRGQGRGQPQHF